These 22 T cell receptor beta chains were sequenced from one sample in a study of tumor-infiltrating lymphocytes in primary liver carcinoma. Co-extraction of both nucleic acids (RNA and DNA) used about 19-33 mg of unsorted bulk tissue. The input was around 530 ng total RNA; TCR beta cDNA was made from it with a constant-region primer. Researchers made the TCR beta libraries by running three nested multiplex PCR rounds with slightly modified ARM-PCR. TRBV1-TRBV30 forward and Cbeta reverse primers drove the first two roughly 10-cycle rounds. TCRdb analysed the multiplex PCR reads with MiXCR anew, one entry per CDR3 protein. The table lists approximately 79,000 distinct CDR3 sequences, about 72% of them singletons. Sequencing was carried out using liver tumor tissue from sampling region 4. The subset denotes: tumor region T4, right-lateral pole. These receptors all come from a man aged 40-49 years with primary liver carcinoma and hepatitis B virus infection.

A remark on this clonotype: At one end the junction does not follow the germline gene, possibly because of a read error. The chain couples TRBV14 to TRBJ2-3; 8 positions match TRBD2. From germline, CDR1 is SGHDN and CDR2 FVKESK. This CDR3 contains 15 residues. CDR3 DNA: TGTGCCAGCAGTCAAGGGACTAGTAGGATAGATACGCAGTATTTT. Translated: CASSQGTSRIDTQYF.

This clonotype turned up a few times. This could be a read error, since a much larger clone is one nucleotide away. The CDR3 here is CASSFTDGIAFF. In DNA, the CDR3 is TGTGCCAGCAGTTTCACGGACGGGATAGCTTTCTTT. V is TRBV6-6 and J is TRBJ1-1; D unresolved. Trimming took off 4 bases at V and 10 bases at J, with 13 bases between the two ends. Germline V gene lookup returns CDR1 MNHNY and CDR2 SVGAGI (reference sequence). This CDR3 comprises 12 residues.

For this clonotype: The CDR3 ends on some other residue instead of the conserved phenylalanine or tryptophan, so this is likely a read error. The chain carries TRBV6-6 and TRBJ1-5; no clear D gene. This CDR3 contains 12 residues. Germline CDR1 is MNHNY and CDR2 is SVGAGI (reference sequence). CDR3 region: CTSSLPNQPQHS. The CDR3 DNA reads TGTACCAGCAGTCTCCCCAATCAGCCCCAGCATTCT.

With regard to this clonotype: This may come from a read error, since a much larger clone is one base off. The chain carries TRBV5-1 and TRBJ2-7, with 8 nucleotides matching TRBD2. CDR1 SGHRS and CDR2 YFSETQ come from the germline V gene. V was clipped by 7 bases and J by 0 bases; unmatched bases: 6. This CDR3 spans 14 amino acids. CDR3 in amino acids: CASHPGGSSYEQYF. The CDR3 region has the DNA TGCGCCAGCCATCCGGGGGGGTCCTCCTACGAGCAGTACTTC.

This clonotype came up a few times. Its ends do not fully match the called genes, so a read error is possible. V gene TRBV4-1 combines with J gene TRBJ2-7, with TRBD1 identical over 9 bases. CDR1 and CDR2 (germline): MGHRA, YSYEKL. The CDR3 sequence is 14 residues long. CDR3 sequence reads: CVSSQDGDRDEQYF. CDR3 DNA sequence: TGCGTCAGCAGCCAAGACGGGGACAGGGATGAGCAGTACTTC.

This clonotype was observed many times. This chain uses TRBV5-1 with TRBJ1-1; TRBD1 agrees at 8 bases. CDR1 and CDR2 (germline): SGHRS, YFSETQ. Trimming removed 3 bases from V and 5 bases from J; junction bases left unmatched: 9. The length of the CDR3 is 15 residues. Here the CDR3 reads CASSSGGRESTEAFF. CDR3 nucleotide sequence: TGCGCCAGCAGCTCAGGGGGCAGGGAGTCGACTGAAGCTTTCTTT.

This clonotype was seen just once. One end of the junction is discordant with germline, which a read error may explain. The chain carries TRBV4-1 and TRBJ2-2, with D unclear. CDR3 size: 14 residues. Germline V CDR1 and CDR2: MGHRA, YSYEKL. In DNA form, the CDR3 reads TGCGCCAACAGCCAGGCTCTGAATACCGGGGAGCTGTTTTTT. Its translation: CANSQALNTGELFF.

This clonotype has at least ten counts. The chain uses TRBV29-1 and TRBJ1-2, with a weak D call TRBD1 (6 bases). This CDR3 has 11 amino acids. CDR1 is SQVTM, CDR2 ANQGSEA, per germline. V was shortened by 6 bases and J by 5 bases, with 10 bases between the two germline ends. The DNA for the CDR3 is TGCAGCGTCGGGGACACTTATGGCTACACCTTC. Its translation: CSVGDTYGYTF.

The genes are TRBV5-6 and TRBJ2-7, with D uncertain. Trimming cost V 8 bases and J 0 bases, with 21 bases left between them. CDR3 size: 16 residues. Germline assignment: CDR1 SGHDT and CDR2 YYEEEE. The CDR3 loop reads CASNFLDGFSSYEQYF. CDR3 sequence (DNA): TGTGCCAGTAACTTCCTGGACGGCTTCAGCTCCTACGAGCAGTACTTC.

About this clonotype: A read error may account for a junction end that differs from germline. The V gene is TRBV11-2, the J gene TRBJ1-4; TRBD1 matches at 11 bases. From germline, CDR1 is SGHAT and CDR2 FQNNGV. This CDR3 has 15 amino acids. The CDR3 loop reads CANNLGTGGGEKLFF. The CDR3 region has the DNA TGCGCCAACAACTTAGGGACAGGGGGTGGGGAAAAACTGTTTTTT.

About this clonotype itself: At one end the junction does not follow the germline gene, possibly because of a read error. The chain uses TRBV28 and TRBJ2-7, with D possibly being TRBD1 or TRBD2 (5 bases each). Looked up from germline, CDR1 is MDHEN and CDR2 is SYDVKM. The CDR3 totals 13 residues. CDR3 in amino acids: CANSPGRIFQGYF. Here the CDR3 DNA reads TGTGCCAACAGTCCGGGACGGATCTTCCAAGGGTACTTC.

This clonotype was detected ten times or more. The chain carries TRBV5-5 and TRBJ2-7, with TRBD1 as a possible D gene (5 bases). V lost 0 bases, J lost 2 bases, and 9 bases lay in between. Germline V gives CDR1 SGHKS, CDR2 YYEKEE (reference sequence). The CDR3 is 14 residues long. CDR3 sequence (DNA): TGTGCCAGCAGCTTGGGGGGCACCGCCTACGAGCAGTACTTC. Protein: CASSLGGTAYEQYF.

In regard to this clonotype: One end of the junction fails to match germline, which may point to a read error. This rearrangement joins TRBV12-3 or TRBV12-4 to TRBJ2-3; D unresolved. This CDR3 comprises 11 residues. In nucleotides, the CDR3 is TGTTCCAGCACTTTAGCTGATACGCAGTATTTT. Its protein product is CSSTLADTQYF.

The chain uses TRBV6-1 and TRBJ2-3; D is uncertain. The CDR3 sequence is 14 residues long. Trimming stripped 7 bases from V and 4 bases from J, with 15 bases between. Germline lookup yields CDR1 MNHNS and CDR2 SASEGT. CDR3 DNA: TGTGCCAGCAATGGCTGGGCGAATTCAGATACGCAGTATTTT. Translating gives CASNGWANSDTQYF.

Concerning this clonotype: One end of the junction does not line up with germline, which may come from a read error. The rearrangement links TRBV11-1 to TRBJ2-1, with D hard to call. Germline V gene lookup returns CDR1 SGHAT and CDR2 FQDESV (reference sequence). This CDR3 has 13 residues. This CDR3 is CASNLGQANERFF. The CDR3 DNA reads TGTGCCAGCAACTTAGGCCAGGCAAATGAGCGGTTCTTC. The variable domain in full, with the rest retrieved from reference TRBV11-1 and TRBJ2-1, is EAEVAQSPRYKITEKSQAVAFWCDPISGHATLYWYRQILGQGPELLVQFQDESVVDDSQLPKDRFSAERLKGVDSTLKIQPAELGDSAMYLCASNLGQANERFFGPGTRLTVL.

The genes are TRBV29-1 and TRBJ1-2; D call uncertain. Germline V gene data show CDR1 as SQVTM and CDR2 as ANQGSEA. CDR3 length: 13 residues. The CDR3 nucleotides read TGCAACGTGGTGCAAACTACTAACTATGGCTACACCTTC. Translation gives CNVVQTTNYGYTF.

This clonotype was detected only a few times. This chain links TRBV7-6 with TRBJ2-2, with no clear D. V lost 2 bases to trimming and J lost 0 bases, with 7 bases between them. The CDR3 covers 15 residues. Germline V CDR1 and CDR2: SGHVS, FNYEAQ. The CDR3, as DNA: TGTGCCAGCAGCTTAATAGGGCCGAACACCGGGGAGCTGTTTTTT. Residues: CASSLIGPNTGELFF.

Regarding this clonotype: One end of the junction fails to match germline, which may point to a read error. This chain links TRBV29-1 with TRBJ2-7; 12 bases agree with TRBD2. The CDR3 is made up of 14 amino acids. Germline CDR1 is SQVTM and CDR2 is ANQGSEA. CDR3 sequence (DNA): TGCAGCGTCTCCCGACTAGCGGGAGCCCACGAGCAGTGCTTC. The encoded protein is CSVSRLAGAHEQCF.

Comment on this clonotype: A much bigger clone sits one base away, suggesting this may be a read error. The chain employs TRBV28 and TRBJ2-1; possible D gene TRBD2, 5 bases. The CDR3 length is 13 residues. Germline lookup yields CDR1 MDHEN and CDR2 SYDVKM. CDR3 sequence (DNA): TGTGCCAACAGTGTGAGGGTCGGAACGGAGCAGTTCTTC. As protein: CANSVRVGTEQFF.

Turning to this clonotype: Germline and junction disagree at one end, which may indicate a read error. This rearrangement joins TRBV19 to TRBJ2-5; weak D call: TRBD2 (6 bases). Germline CDR1 reads LNHDA; CDR2 reads SQIVND (reference sequence). This CDR3 has 15 amino acids. CDR3 sequence reads: CATSALGGFEETQYF. The DNA for the CDR3 is TGTGCCACTAGTGCCCTTGGAGGGTTCGAAGAGACCCAGTACTTC.

This clonotype was seen just once. The junction departs from the called germline gene at one end, perhaps through a read error. The gene calls are TRBV6-2 or TRBV6-3 and TRBJ2-3; D may be TRBD1 or TRBD2 (5 bases each). CDR1 is MNHEY, CDR2 SVGEGT, per germline. The CDR3 runs 17 residues. The CDR3 nucleotides are TGTGCCGGCAACACGAGGGATTCCCGGGACGGCACAGATACGCAATATTTT. It yields the protein CAGNTRDSRDGTDTQYF.

This clonotype was detected many times. The CDR3 is CASSYRNMGTEAFF. The CDR3 DNA sequence: TGTGCCAGCAGTTATAGGAATATGGGAACTGAAGCTTTCTTT. J is TRBJ1-1 and V is TRBV28; D is unresolved. Germline CDR1 reads MDHEN; CDR2 reads SYDVKM. CDR3 size: 14 residues. Between the trimmed V and J ends, which lost 4 bases and 5 bases, there was a span of 14 bases.